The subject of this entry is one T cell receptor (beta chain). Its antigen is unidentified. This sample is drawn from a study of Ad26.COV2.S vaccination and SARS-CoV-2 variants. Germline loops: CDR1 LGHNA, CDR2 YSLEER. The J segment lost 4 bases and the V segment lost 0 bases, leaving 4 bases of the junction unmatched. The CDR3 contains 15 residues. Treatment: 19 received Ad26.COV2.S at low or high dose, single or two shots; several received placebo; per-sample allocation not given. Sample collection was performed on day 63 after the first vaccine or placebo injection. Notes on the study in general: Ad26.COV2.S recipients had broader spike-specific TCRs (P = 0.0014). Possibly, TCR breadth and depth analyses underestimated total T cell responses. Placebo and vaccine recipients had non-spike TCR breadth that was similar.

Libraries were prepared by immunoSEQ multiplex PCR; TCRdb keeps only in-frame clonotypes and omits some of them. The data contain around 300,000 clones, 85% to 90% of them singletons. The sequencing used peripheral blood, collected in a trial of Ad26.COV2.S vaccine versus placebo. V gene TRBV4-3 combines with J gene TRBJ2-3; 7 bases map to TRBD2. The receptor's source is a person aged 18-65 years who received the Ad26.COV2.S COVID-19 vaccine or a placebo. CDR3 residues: CASSQDSTSPDTQYF. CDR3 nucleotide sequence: TGCGCCAGCAGCCAAGATTCGACTAGCCCAGATACGCAGTATTTT.